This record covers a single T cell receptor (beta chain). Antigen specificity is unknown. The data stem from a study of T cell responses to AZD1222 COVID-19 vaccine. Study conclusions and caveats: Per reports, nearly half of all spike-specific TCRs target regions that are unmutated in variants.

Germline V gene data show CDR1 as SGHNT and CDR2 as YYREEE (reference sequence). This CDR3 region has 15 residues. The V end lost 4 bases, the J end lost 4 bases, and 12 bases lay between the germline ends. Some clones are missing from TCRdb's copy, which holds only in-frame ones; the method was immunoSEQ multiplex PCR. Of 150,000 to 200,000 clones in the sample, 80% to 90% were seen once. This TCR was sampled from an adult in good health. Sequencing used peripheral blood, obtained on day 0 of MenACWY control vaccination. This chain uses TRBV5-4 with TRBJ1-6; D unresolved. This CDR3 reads CASSTKVGYNSPLHF. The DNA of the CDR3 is TGTGCCAGCAGCACTAAAGTGGGTTATAATTCACCCCTCCACTTT.